This T cell receptor beta chain was identified in a study of blood T cell repertoires in COVID-19. Measured with immunoSEQ multiplex PCR; TCRdb has only the in-frame clones, and not every one. Of some 82,000 clones listed, 80% to 90% are singletons. Sequencing used peripheral blood. This clonotype was obtained from a man older than 75 with active or convalescent COVID-19.

CDR3 region: CASRPTGGRNQPQHF. The CDR3 DNA is TGTGCCAGCAGACCCACAGGGGGCCGAAATCAGCCCCAGCATTTT. The V call is TRBV7-8, the J call TRBJ1-5; 9 bases agree with TRBD1. Trimming removed 6 bases from V and 4 bases from J; junction bases left unmatched: 7. CDR3 length: 15 residues. Germline V gene data show CDR1 as SGHVS and CDR2 as FQNEAQ.